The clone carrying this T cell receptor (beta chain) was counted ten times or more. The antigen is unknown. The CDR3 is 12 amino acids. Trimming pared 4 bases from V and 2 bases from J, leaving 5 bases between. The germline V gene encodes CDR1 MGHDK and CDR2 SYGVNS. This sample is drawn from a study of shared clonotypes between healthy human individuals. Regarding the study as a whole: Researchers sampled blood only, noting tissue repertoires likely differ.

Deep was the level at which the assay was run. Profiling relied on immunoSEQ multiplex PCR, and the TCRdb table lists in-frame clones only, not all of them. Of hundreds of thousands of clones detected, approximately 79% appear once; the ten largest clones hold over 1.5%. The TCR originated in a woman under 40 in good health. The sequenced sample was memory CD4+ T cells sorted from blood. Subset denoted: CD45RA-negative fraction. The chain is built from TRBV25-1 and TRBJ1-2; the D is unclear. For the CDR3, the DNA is TGTGCCAGCAGTGGAGGGAACTATGGCTACACCTTC. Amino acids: CASSGGNYGYTF.